The subject of this entry is one TCR beta chain. What it binds is unknown. This record comes from a study of cytomegalovirus exposure and HLA in healthy donors. Study-level results: Many donors shared some public TCRs, even though most TCR sequences were rare. Researchers counted some 150 TCR beta chains as cytomegalovirus-associated. A classifier reportedly called cytomegalovirus status with high sensitivity and specificity. Researchers reported that a few CMV-associated chains were confirmed in vitro as CMV antigen-specific.

Sequenced by immunoSEQ multiplex PCR; TCRdb stores in-frame clones only, minus some. The top ten clones hold approximately 1.2% of a sample with 250,000 to 400,000 clones, around 87% of them seen once. Germline loops: CDR1 SGHRS, CDR2 YFSETQ. The CDR3 has 16 amino acids. Trimming shortened V by 4 bases and J by 0 bases, and 14 bases separated the two germline ends. The chain employs TRBV5-1 and TRBJ2-1; D might be TRBD2 (6 bases). What was sequenced was PBMCs. The source is a woman aged 25 to 45 in good health and CMV-seropositive. In DNA, the CDR3 is TGCGCCAGCAGCCCCTTAGCGGTAAGCTCCTACAATGAGCAGTTCTTC. It codes for CASSPLAVSSYNEQFF.